This T cell receptor (beta chain) comes out of a study of naive and memory T cell subsets. General study results and limits: Especially in CD8 cells, naive repertoires contained a few larger clonotypes, possibly CD45RA-re-expressing memory cells. A clonotype means one alpha or beta sequence, not an alpha/beta pair. Expression changes during T cell differentiation may affect RNA-based TCR counts. From naive to CM, EM and EMRA, diversity decreased and Gini increased.

As regards this clonotype: Its antigen is unknown.

An equimolar mix of two oligonucleotides served as the beta constant-region primer for TRBC1 and TRBC2. Nested alpha and beta constant-region primers with the SP2 primer drove four PCR rounds on ligated cDNA. TCRdb processed the UMI-ligation and nested PCR reads anew with MiXCR; each CDR3 protein has one entry. The table shows roughly 100,000 distinct CDR3 sequences, with roughly 15% occurring only once. The CDR3 is 17 amino acids. Germline V gives CDR1 SGHDT, CDR2 YYEEEE. V dropped 4 bases and J dropped 0; count of bases not matched to a gene: 10. V gene TRBV5-6 combines with J gene TRBJ1-1, with TRBD1 matching over 9 bases. Sequencing was performed on naive CD8+ T cells from blood. The source is a human donor in good health. For the CDR3, the DNA is TGTGCCAGCAGCACAGGGGGCGTGGGGCCCGTGAACACTGAAGCTTTCTTT. Translating gives CASSTGGVGPVNTEAFF.